This entry concerns a single TCR beta chain. This CDR3 region has 14 residues. Germline CDR1 and CDR2: SEHNR and FQNEAQ (reference sequence). With V trimmed by 10 bases and J by 2 bases, 9 bases remained unmatched. The sample originates from a study of identical twins. A single record per CDR3 protein comes from TCRdb applying MiXCR to the 5' RACE reads. The repertoire has some 230,000 distinct CDR3 sequences, over 5.5% of them found once; the top ten carry more than 12%. This same sample was also part of a study on T cells expressing NK-cell markers.

Source material: CD8+ T cells sorted from blood. V and J are TRBV7-9 and TRBJ2-5, with 8 bases identical to TRBD2. This TCR was recovered from a woman younger than 30 in good health. For the CDR3, the DNA is TGTGCCACCCGGGGGGCTAGCGGGCAAGAGACCCAGTACTTC. It codes for CATRGASGQETQYF.